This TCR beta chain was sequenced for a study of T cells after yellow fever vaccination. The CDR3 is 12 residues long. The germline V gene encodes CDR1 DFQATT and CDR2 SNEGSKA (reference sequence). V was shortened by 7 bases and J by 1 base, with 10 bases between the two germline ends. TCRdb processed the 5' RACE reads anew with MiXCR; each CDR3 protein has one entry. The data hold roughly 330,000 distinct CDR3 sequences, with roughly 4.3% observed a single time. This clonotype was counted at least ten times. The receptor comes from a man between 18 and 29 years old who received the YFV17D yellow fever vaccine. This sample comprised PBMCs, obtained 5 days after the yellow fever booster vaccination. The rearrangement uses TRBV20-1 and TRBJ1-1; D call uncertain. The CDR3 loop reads CSVPEGNTEAFF. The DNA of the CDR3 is TGCAGTGTACCCGAAGGGAACACTGAAGCTTTCTTT.